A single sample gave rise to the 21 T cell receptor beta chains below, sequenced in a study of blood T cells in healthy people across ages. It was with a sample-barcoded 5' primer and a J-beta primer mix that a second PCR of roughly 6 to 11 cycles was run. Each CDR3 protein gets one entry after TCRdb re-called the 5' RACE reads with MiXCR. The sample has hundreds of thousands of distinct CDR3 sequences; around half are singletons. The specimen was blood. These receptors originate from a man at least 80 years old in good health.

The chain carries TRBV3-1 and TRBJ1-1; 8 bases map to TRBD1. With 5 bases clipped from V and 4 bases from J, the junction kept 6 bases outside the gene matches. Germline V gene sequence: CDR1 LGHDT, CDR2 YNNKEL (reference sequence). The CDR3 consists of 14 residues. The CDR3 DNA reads TGTGCCAGCAGCTTACAGGGGGTGGCCACTGAAGCTTTCTTT. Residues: CASSLQGVATEAFF. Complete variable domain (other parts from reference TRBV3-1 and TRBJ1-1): DTAVSQTPKYLVTQMGNDKSIKCEQNLGHDTMYWYKQDSKKFLKIMFSYNNKELIINETVPNRFSPKSPDKAHLNLHINSLELGDSAVYFCASSLQGVATEAFFGQGTRLTVV.

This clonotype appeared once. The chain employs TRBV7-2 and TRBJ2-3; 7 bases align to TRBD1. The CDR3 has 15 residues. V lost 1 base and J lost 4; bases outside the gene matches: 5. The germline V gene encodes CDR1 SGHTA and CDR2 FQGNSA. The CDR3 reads CASSLGTGLADTQYF. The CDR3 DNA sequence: TGTGCCAGCAGCTTAGGGACAGGCCTAGCAGATACGCAGTATTTT.

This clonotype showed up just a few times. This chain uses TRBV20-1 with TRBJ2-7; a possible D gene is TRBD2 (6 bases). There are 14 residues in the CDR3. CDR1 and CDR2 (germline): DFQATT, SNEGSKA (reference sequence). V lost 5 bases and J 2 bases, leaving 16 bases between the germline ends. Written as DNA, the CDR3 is TGCAGTGCTTTCTCCGGGACTTCTGCCTACGAGCAGTACTTC. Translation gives CSAFSGTSAYEQYF.

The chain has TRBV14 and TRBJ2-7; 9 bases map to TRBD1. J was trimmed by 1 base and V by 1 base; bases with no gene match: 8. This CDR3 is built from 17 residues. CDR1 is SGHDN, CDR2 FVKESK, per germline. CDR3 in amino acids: CASSQGSRDRESYEQYF. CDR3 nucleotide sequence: TGTGCCAGCAGCCAAGGCTCCCGGGACAGGGAGTCCTACGAGCAGTACTTC.

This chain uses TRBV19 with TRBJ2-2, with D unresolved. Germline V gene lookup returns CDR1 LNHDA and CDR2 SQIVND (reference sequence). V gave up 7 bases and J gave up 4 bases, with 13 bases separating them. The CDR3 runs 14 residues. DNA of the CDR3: TGTGCCAGTACAGCAGCTCTCCTCACCGGGGAGCTGTTTTTT. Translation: CASTAALLTGELFF.

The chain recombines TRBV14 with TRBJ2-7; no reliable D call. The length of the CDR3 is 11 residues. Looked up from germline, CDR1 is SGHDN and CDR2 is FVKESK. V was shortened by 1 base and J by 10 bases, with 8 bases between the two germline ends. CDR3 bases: TGTGCCAGCAGCCAAGGGGTGATTCAGTACTTC. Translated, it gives CASSQGVIQYF. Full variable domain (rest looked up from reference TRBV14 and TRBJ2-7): EAGVTQFPSHSVIEKGQTVTLRCDPISGHDNLYWYRRVMGKEIKFLLHFVKESKQDESGMPNNRFLAERTGGTYSTLKVQPAELEDSGVYFCASSQGVIQYFGPGTRLTVT.

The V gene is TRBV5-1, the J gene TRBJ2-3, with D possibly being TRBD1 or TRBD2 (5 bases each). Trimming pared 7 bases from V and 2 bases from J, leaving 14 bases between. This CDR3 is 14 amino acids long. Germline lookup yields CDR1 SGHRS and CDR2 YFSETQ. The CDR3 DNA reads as TGCGCCAGCGGCCGGGACCGTCACACAGATACGCAGTATTTT. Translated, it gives CASGRDRHTDTQYF.

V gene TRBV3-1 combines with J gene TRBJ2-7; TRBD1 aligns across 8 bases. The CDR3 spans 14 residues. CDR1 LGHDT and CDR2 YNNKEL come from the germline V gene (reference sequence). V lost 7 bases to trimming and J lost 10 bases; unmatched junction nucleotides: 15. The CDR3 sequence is CASTIKGTGNLQYF. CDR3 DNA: TGTGCCAGCACCATAAAGGGGACAGGTAACCTTCAGTACTTC.

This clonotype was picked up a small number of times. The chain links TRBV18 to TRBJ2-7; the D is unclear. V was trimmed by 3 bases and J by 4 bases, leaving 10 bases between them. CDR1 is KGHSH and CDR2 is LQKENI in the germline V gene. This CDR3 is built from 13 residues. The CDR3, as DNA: TGTGCCAGCTCACCTACCCTGATTTACGAGCAGTACTTC. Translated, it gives CASSPTLIYEQYF.

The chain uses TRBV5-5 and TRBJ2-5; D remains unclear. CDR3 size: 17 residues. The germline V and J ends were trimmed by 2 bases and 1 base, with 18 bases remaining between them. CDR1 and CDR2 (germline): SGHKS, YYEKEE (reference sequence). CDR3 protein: CASSLLVTSRVQETQYF. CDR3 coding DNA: TGTGCCAGCAGCTTATTAGTGACTTCCCGAGTCCAAGAGACCCAGTACTTC.

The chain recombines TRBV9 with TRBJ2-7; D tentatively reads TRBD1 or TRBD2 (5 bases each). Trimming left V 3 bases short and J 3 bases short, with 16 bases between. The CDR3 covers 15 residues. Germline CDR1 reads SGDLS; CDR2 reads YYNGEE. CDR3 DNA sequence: TGTGCCAGCAGCGCCACCCCGGGACCTAACTACGAGCAGTACTTC. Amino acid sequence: CASSATPGPNYEQYF.

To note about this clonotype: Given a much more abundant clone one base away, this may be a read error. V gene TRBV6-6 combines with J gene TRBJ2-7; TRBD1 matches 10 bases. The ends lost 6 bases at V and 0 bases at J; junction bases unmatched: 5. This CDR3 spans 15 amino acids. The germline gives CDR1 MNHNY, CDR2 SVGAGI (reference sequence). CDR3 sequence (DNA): TGTGCCAGCAGCCGCCGGGACAGGGGCTCCTACGAGCAGTACTTC. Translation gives CASSRRDRGSYEQYF.

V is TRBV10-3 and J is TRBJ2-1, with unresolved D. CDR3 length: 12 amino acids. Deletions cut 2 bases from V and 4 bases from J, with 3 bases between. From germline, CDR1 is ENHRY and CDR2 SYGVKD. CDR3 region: CAISETYNEQFF. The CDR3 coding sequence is TGTGCCATCAGTGAGACGTACAATGAGCAGTTCTTC.

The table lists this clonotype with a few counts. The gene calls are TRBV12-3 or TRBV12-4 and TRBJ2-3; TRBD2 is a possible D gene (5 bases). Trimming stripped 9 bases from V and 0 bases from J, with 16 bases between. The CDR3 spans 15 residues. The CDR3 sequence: CARVAAVASTDTQYF. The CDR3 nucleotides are TGTGCCAGAGTAGCAGCGGTTGCTAGCACAGATACGCAGTATTTT.

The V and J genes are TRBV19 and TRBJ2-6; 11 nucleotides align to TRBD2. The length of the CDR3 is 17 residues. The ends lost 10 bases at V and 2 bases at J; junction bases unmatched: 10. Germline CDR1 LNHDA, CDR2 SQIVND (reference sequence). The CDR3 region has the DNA TGTGCCACTACCTCCGTGGGACTAGCGGCTGGGGCCAACGTCCTGACTTTC. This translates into CATTSVGLAAGANVLTF.

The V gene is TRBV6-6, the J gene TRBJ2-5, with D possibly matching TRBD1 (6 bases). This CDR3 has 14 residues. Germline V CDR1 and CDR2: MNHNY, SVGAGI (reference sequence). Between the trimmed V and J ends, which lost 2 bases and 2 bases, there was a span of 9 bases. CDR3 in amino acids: CASSYQGRQETQYF. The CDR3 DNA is TGTGCCAGCAGTTACCAGGGGCGTCAAGAGACCCAGTACTTC.

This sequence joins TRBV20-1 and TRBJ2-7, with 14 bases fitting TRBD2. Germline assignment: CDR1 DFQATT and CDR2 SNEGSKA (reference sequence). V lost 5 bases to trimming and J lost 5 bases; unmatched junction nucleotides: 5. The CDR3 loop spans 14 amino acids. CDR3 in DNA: TGCAGTGCTCTTCAGGGACTAGCGGGAGACGAGCAGTACTTC. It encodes CSALQGLAGDEQYF.

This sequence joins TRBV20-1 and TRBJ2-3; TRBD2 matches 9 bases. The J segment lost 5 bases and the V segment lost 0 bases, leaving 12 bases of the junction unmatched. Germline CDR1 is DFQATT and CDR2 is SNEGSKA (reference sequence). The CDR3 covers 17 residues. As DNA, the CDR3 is TGCAGTGCTAGAGATCGGGTAGCGGGAGTATCCCAAGATACGCAGTATTTT. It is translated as CSARDRVAGVSQDTQYF.

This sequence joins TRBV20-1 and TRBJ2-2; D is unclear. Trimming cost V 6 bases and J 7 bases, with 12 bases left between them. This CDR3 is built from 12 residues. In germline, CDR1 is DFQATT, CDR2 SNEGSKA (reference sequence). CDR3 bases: TGCAGTGCGCTAGGTTGGGACGGGGAGCTGTTTTTT. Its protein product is CSALGWDGELFF.

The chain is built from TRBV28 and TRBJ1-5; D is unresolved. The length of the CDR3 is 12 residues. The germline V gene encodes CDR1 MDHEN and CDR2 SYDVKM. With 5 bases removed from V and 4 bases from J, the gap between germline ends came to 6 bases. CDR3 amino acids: CASSVGNQPQHF. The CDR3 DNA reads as TGTGCCAGCAGTGTTGGAAATCAGCCCCAGCATTTT.

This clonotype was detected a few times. The CDR3 here is CASSLSPRTGANVLTF. The CDR3 DNA reads as TGTGCCAGCAGTTTATCCCCCCGGACTGGGGCCAACGTCCTGACTTTC. The chain uses TRBV12-3 or TRBV12-4 and TRBJ2-6; unclear D gene. The CDR3 is made up of 16 amino acids. Deletions cut 2 bases from V and 2 bases from J, with 10 bases between.